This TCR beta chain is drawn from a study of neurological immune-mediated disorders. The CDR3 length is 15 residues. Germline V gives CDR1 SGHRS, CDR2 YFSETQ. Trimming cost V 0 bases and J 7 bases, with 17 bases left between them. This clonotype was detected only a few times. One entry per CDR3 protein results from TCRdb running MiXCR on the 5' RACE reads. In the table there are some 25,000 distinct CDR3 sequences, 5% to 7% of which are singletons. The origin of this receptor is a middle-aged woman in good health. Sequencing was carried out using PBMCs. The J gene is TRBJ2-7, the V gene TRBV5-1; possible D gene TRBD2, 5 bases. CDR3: CASSLEAVGVLEQYF. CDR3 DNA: TGCGCCAGCAGCTTGGAAGCGGTGGGAGTACTGGAGCAGTACTTC.